These 25 T cell receptor beta chains share one sample of origin, sequenced in a study of blood T cell repertoires in COVID-19. Assay: immunoSEQ multiplex PCR; the TCRdb copy retains only in-frame clones and omits some. The sample consists of about 440,000 clones, 70% to 90% of them appearing once. What was sequenced was PBMCs or T cells enriched from blood (not recorded which). The origin of the receptors is a young woman with acute COVID-19.

In nucleotides, the CDR3 is TGTGCCAGCAGTGACTCAGAACCCGGGACAGGGATAGGGAACACTGAAGCTTTCTTT. It translates to CASSDSEPGTGIGNTEAFF. J is TRBJ1-1 and V is TRBV6-4; TRBD1 matches at 9 bases. Germline CDR1 MRHNA, CDR2 SNTAGT. The ends lost 0 bases at V and 1 base at J; junction bases unmatched: 12. This CDR3 spans 19 amino acids.

V and J are TRBV11-2 and TRBJ1-1; 7 bases are a match to TRBD1. Looked up from germline, CDR1 is SGHAT and CDR2 is FQNNGV. There are 15 residues in the CDR3. The junction had 6 bases not matched to a gene; V was cut back by 0 bases and J by 5 bases. The CDR3 DNA reads TGTGCCAGCAGCTTAGATCTTCAGGGGGTAACTGAAGCTTTCTTT. This sequence encodes CASSLDLQGVTEAFF.

The rearrangement links TRBV18 to TRBJ2-5, with 8 bases lining up with TRBD2. Germline V gene data show CDR1 as KGHSH and CDR2 as LQKENI. Trimming cost V 3 bases and J 4 bases; bases outside gene matches: 13. The CDR3 has 17 residues. CDR3 DNA sequence: TGTGCCAGCTCACCTATGATGACGGGGGGGCGTGGAGAGACCCAGTACTTC. This gives the protein CASSPMMTGGRGETQYF.

The V gene is TRBV24-1, the J gene TRBJ2-1, with D perhaps TRBD2 (8 bases). The germline CDR1 and CDR2 sequences are KGHDR and SFDVKD. V dropped 5 bases and J dropped 2 bases, with 30 bases sitting between them. The CDR3 totals 21 residues. The CDR3 region is CATSGWYPGQLLAETYNEQFF. The DNA for the CDR3 is TGTGCCACCAGTGGTTGGTATCCGGGACAGTTACTAGCGGAGACCTACAATGAGCAGTTCTTC.

This chain uses TRBV29-1 with TRBJ2-1; 11 bases line up with TRBD2. J gave up 3 bases and V 4 bases, and 8 bases lay outside the gene matches. Germline CDR1 SQVTM, CDR2 ANQGSEA. There are 16 residues in the CDR3. CDR3 in amino acids: CSVAKVAGGVYNEQFF. CDR3 nucleotide sequence: TGCAGCGTTGCCAAGGTAGCGGGAGGGGTCTACAATGAGCAGTTCTTC.

This clone was seen repeatedly, ten times or more. The V and J genes are TRBV11-2 and TRBJ2-3, with D hard to call. This CDR3 is 14 amino acids long. V dropped 1 base and J dropped 4 bases, with 9 bases sitting between them. Germline V gene lookup returns CDR1 SGHAT and CDR2 FQNNGV. DNA for the CDR3: TGTGCCAGCAGCTTAGTGGGTGCGGCAGATACGCAGTATTTT. Translating gives CASSLVGAADTQYF.

The chain couples TRBV7-9 to TRBJ1-1, with D perhaps TRBD1 (6 bases). The CDR3 is 15 residues long. Germline V gives CDR1 SEHNR, CDR2 FQNEAQ (reference sequence). Trimming stripped 1 base from V and 1 base from J, with 10 bases between. The CDR3 loop reads CASSLDMGANTEAFF. CDR3 nucleotide sequence: TGTGCCAGCAGCTTAGATATGGGGGCGAACACTGAAGCTTTCTTT.

The CDR3 reads CASSSSGTVTDTQYF. The CDR3 DNA follows: TGTGCCAGCAGTTCCTCCGGGACAGTCACAGATACGCAGTATTTT. The chain is built from TRBV27 and TRBJ2-3; TRBD1 aligns across 7 bases. Per the germline V gene, CDR1 is MNHEY and CDR2 is SMNVEV (reference sequence). Trimming took 4 bases from V and 2 from J; bases not matched to a gene: 6. The CDR3 runs to 15 residues.

This clone came up once. This rearrangement joins TRBV11-2 to TRBJ1-2; 7 bases are a match to TRBD1. V was clipped by 8 bases and J by 3 bases; unmatched bases: 9. Looked up from germline, CDR1 is SGHAT and CDR2 is FQNNGV. There are 14 residues in the CDR3. The CDR3 nucleotides read TGTGCCAGCGATGCCCGGGACAGCCACTATGGCTACACCTTC. Amino acids: CASDARDSHYGYTF.

This clone was found once. J is TRBJ1-2 and V is TRBV19; 9 nucleotides line up with TRBD1. The V and J ends lost 6 bases and 6 bases, in that order; junction bases with no gene match: 5. The CDR3 is 13 residues long. CDR1 is LNHDA, CDR2 SQIVND, per germline (reference sequence). The CDR3 nucleotides are TGTGCCAGTAGCCGGACAGGGGAAAATGGCTACACCTTC. Translation: CASSRTGENGYTF.

V is TRBV15 and J is TRBJ2-5; D unresolved. The CDR3 loop spans 15 amino acids. Trimming stripped 0 bases from V and 5 bases from J, with 13 bases between. CDR1 and CDR2 (germline): LNHNV, YYDKDF (reference sequence). The CDR3 loop reads CATSREQSSMETQYF. As DNA, the CDR3 is TGTGCCACCAGCAGAGAGCAATCGAGCATGGAGACCCAGTACTTC. The complete variable domain, with remaining parts taken from reference TRBV15 and TRBJ2-5, reads DAMVIQNPRYQVTQFGKPVTLSCSQTLNHNVMYWYQQKSSQAPKLLFHYYDKDFNNEADTPDNFQSRRPNTSFCFLDIRSPGLGDTAMYLCATSREQSSMETQYFGPGTRLLVL.

This clone was counted only a few times. This chain connects TRBV6-2 or TRBV6-3 to TRBJ1-1; weak D call: TRBD1 (5 bases). The ends were cut back, 6 bases at V and 10 bases at J, with 18 bases in the middle. The CDR3 runs 13 residues. Germline values: CDR1 MNHEY, CDR2 SVGEGT. The DNA of the CDR3 is TGTGCCAGCAGCTCACTCCCAGGGCTGTCAGCTTTCTTT. Its translation is CASSSLPGLSAFF.

This clone has more than one count but fewer than ten. Distinct nucleotide sequences in the sample also encode this CDR3. The gene calls are TRBV27 and TRBJ1-1; D remains unclear. Trimming removed 4 bases at V and 0 bases at J, with 3 bases between. CDR1 and CDR2 (germline): MNHEY, SMNVEV (reference sequence). There are 12 residues in the CDR3. DNA for the CDR3: TGTGCCAGCAGTTCCGTGAACACTGAAGCTTTCTTT. Its protein product is CASSSVNTEAFF.

The chain joins TRBV9 to TRBJ2-2, with 7 bases identical to TRBD2. The length of the CDR3 is 19 residues. The germline V gene has CDR1 SGDLS and CDR2 YYNGEE. V shed 0 bases, J shed 5 bases, and the junction held 16 bases outside the gene matches. The CDR3 region has the DNA TGTGCCAGCAGCGTAGACCACCGCGGGGGAGGGCCATTAACCGGGGAGCTGTTTTTT. This codes for CASSVDHRGGGPLTGELFF.

The CDR3 region has the DNA TGTGCCAGCAGTTCGAGCTCTGGAAACACCATATATTTT. It specifies CASSSSSGNTIYF. The chain employs TRBV12-3 or TRBV12-4 and TRBJ1-3, with D uncertain. Trimming cost V 4 bases and J 0 bases, with 4 bases left between them. This CDR3 comprises 13 residues.

The V gene is TRBV6-5, the J gene TRBJ1-1; TRBD1 might be the D (5 bases). Trimming removed 0 bases at V and 1 base at J, with 12 bases between. The length of the CDR3 is 16 residues. CDR1 is MNHEY, CDR2 SVGAGI, per germline. The CDR3 spells CASSYSADSGNTEAFF. The CDR3, as DNA: TGTGCCAGCAGTTACTCCGCAGACAGTGGGAACACTGAAGCTTTCTTT.

The chain joins TRBV3-1 (or the pseudogene TRBV3-2) to TRBJ1-5, with D possibly matching TRBD1 (5 bases). CDR1 and CDR2 (germline): LGHDT, YNNKEL (reference sequence). V was trimmed by 0 bases and J by 5 bases, leaving 11 bases between them. There are 15 residues in the CDR3. The CDR3 nucleotides read TGTGCCAGCAGCCAAGACTGGGGGGTCGATCAGCCCCAGCATTTT. Its translation: CASSQDWGVDQPQHF.

The gene calls are TRBV7-9 and TRBJ1-1; 9 bases are shared with TRBD1. The CDR3 runs to 12 residues. Germline trimming cut 3 bases from V and 8 bases from J; bases unmatched to any gene: 1. The germline V gene has CDR1 SEHNR and CDR2 FQNEAQ (reference sequence). The CDR3 DNA follows: TGTGCCAGCAGCTTGACAGGGGGGGAAGCTTTCTTT. It yields the protein CASSLTGGEAFF.

The V gene is TRBV27, the J gene TRBJ1-5; D gene unclear. The V gene lost 4 bases and the J gene lost 1 base, with 11 bases spanning the gap. Germline V gene sequence: CDR1 MNHEY, CDR2 SMNVEV (reference sequence). The CDR3 loop spans 15 amino acids. The CDR3 DNA reads as TGTGCCAGCAGTTGGACTGGGCTCAGCAATCAGCCCCAGCATTTT. This codes for CASSWTGLSNQPQHF.

The count of this clone is one. The chain joins TRBV24-1 to TRBJ2-1, with TRBD2 matching over 7 bases. V gave up 3 bases and J gave up 6 bases; unmatched junction bases: 10. This CDR3 is built from 16 residues. CDR1 and CDR2 from the germline V gene are KGHDR and SFDVKD. This CDR3 is CATSDRGERLINEQFF. CDR3 nucleotide sequence: TGTGCCACCAGTGATCGGGGGGAGAGACTTATCAATGAGCAGTTCTTC.

The chain couples TRBV29-1 to TRBJ1-1; no firm D call. V shed 2 bases and J shed 7 bases, with 14 bases lying between them. The CDR3 has 13 residues. From germline, CDR1 is SQVTM and CDR2 ANQGSEA. The CDR3 sequence: CSVELTGSGEAFF. CDR3 in DNA: TGCAGCGTTGAACTCACGGGGTCGGGTGAAGCTTTCTTT.

The chain joins TRBV5-8 to TRBJ2-3; 14 nucleotides agree with TRBD2. In germline, CDR1 is SGHTS, CDR2 YDEGEE. This CDR3 is built from 16 residues. V gave up 8 bases and J gave up 2 bases; unmatched junction bases: 7. Written as DNA, the CDR3 is TGTGCCAGAGAGACTAGCGGGAGGGCCTTCACAGATACGCAGTATTTT. Protein product: CARETSGRAFTDTQYF.

CDR3 nucleotide sequence: TGTGCCAGCAGCATTACAGGGGGCACTGAAGCTTTCTTT. This gives the protein CASSITGGTEAFF. The V call is TRBV7-9, the J call TRBJ1-1; 8 nucleotides line up with TRBD1. The V gene's germline CDR1 is SEHNR and CDR2 FQNEAQ (reference sequence). The CDR3 is 13 amino acids. V was clipped by 5 bases and J by 4 bases; unmatched bases: 3. Using reference TRBV7-9 and TRBJ1-1 for the parts outside the CDR3, the full variable domain is DTGVSQNPRHKITKRGQNVTFRCDPISEHNRLYWYRQTLGQGPEFLTYFQNEAQLEKSRLLSDRFSAERPKGSFSTLEIQRTEQGDSAMYLCASSITGGTEAFFGQGTRLTVV.

Notes on this clone: The junction shows a germline mismatch at one end, possibly a read error. The chain links TRBV3-1 (or the pseudogene TRBV3-2) to TRBJ2-5; the D is unclear. CDR1 is LGHDT, CDR2 YNNKEL, per germline (reference sequence). This CDR3 is built from 15 residues. The CDR3 here is CASSHPESDQGTQYF. The CDR3 DNA sequence: TGTGCCAGCAGCCACCCAGAGAGCGACCAAGGGACCCAGTACTTC.

The sample holds a few counts of this clone. The rearrangement links TRBV7-6 to TRBJ2-7; TRBD1 matches at 9 bases. V trimming: 4 bases; J trimming: 2 bases; junction bases outside the gene matches: 3. The CDR3 is 14 amino acids. Per germline, CDR1 SGHVS and CDR2 FNYEAQ. The CDR3 DNA reads TGTGCCAGCAGCTCCAGGACAGGGGCCTACGAGCAGTACTTC. Amino acid sequence: CASSSRTGAYEQYF.